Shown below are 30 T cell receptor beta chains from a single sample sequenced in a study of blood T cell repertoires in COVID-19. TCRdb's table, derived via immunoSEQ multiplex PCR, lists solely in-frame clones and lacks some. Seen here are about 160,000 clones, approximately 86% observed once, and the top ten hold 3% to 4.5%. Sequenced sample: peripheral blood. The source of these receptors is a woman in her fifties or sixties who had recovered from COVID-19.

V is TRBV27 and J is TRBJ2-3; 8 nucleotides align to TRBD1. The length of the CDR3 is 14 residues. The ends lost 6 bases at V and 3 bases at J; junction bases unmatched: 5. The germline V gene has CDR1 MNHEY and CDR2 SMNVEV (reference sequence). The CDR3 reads CASSPDRVTDTQYF. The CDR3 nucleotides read TGTGCCAGCAGCCCGGACAGGGTAACAGATACGCAGTATTTT.

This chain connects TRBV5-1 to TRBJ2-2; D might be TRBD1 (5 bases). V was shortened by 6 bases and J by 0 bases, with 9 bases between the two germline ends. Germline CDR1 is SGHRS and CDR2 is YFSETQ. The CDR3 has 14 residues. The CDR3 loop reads CASMGLTNTGELFF. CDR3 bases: TGCGCCAGCATGGGGCTAACGAACACCGGGGAGCTGTTTTTT.

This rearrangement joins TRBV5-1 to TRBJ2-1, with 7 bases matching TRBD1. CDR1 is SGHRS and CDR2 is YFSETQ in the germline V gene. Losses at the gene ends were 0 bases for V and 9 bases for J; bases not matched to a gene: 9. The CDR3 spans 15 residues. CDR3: CASSLGDRARVEQFF. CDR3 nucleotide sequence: TGCGCCAGCAGCTTGGGCGACAGGGCCAGAGTTGAGCAGTTCTTC.

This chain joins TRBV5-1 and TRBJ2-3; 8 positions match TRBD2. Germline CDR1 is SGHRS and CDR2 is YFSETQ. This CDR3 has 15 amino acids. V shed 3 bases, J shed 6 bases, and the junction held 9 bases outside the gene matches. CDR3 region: CASSYGGTRSDTQYF. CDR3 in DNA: TGCGCCAGCAGCTACGGCGGGACTAGGAGTGATACGCAGTATTTT.

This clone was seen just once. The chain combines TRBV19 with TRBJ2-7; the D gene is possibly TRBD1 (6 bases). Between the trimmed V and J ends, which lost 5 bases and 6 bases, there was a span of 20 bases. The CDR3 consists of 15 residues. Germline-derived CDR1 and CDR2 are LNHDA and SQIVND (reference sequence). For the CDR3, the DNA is TGTGCCAGTAGTTCCAGCCCCAACAGGGATAGCGAGCAGTACTTC. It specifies CASSSSPNRDSEQYF.

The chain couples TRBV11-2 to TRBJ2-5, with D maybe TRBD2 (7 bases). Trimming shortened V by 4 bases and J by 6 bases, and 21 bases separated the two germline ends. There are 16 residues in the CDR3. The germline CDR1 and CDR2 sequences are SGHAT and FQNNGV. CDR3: CASSSGLEGGRKTQYF. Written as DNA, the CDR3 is TGTGCCAGCAGCTCCGGACTAGAGGGGGGTAGGAAGACCCAGTACTTC.

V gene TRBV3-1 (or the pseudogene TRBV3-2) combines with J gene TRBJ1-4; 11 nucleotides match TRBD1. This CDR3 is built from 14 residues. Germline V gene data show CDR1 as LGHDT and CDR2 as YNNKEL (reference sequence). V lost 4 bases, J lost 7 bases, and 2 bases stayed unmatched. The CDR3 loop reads CASSPDRGLEKLFF. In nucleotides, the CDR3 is TGTGCCAGCAGCCCGGACAGGGGGCTTGAAAAACTGTTTTTT.

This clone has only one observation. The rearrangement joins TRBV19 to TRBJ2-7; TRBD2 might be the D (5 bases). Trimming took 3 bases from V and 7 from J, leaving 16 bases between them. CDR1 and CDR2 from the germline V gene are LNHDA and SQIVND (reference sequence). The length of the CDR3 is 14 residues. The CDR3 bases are TGTGCCAGTAGTATTGAGGTGGAGGTAGGGGAGCAGTACTTC. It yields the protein CASSIEVEVGEQYF.

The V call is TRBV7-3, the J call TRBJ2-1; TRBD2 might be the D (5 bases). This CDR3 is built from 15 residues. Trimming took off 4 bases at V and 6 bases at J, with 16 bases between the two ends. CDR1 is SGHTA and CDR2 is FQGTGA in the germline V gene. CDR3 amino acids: CASSSPSGRGNEQFF. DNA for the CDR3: TGTGCCAGCAGCTCCCCATCTGGCCGGGGCAATGAGCAGTTCTTC. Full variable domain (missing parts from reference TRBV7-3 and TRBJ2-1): GAGVSQTPSNKVTEKGKYVELRCDPISGHTALYWYRQSLGQGPEFLIYFQGTGAADDSGLPNDRFFAVRPEGSVSTLKIQRTERGDSAVYLCASSSPSGRGNEQFFGPGTRLTVL.

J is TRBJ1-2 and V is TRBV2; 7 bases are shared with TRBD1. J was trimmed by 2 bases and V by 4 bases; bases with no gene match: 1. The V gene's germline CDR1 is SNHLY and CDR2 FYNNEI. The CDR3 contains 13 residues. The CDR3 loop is CASSGQGNYGYTF. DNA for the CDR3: TGTGCCAGCAGTGGACAGGGAAACTATGGCTACACCTTC.

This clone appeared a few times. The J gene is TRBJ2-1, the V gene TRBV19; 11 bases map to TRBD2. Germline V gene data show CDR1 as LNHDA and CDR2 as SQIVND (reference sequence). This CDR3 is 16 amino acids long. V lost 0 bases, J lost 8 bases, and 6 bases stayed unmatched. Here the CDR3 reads CASSIERSGGADEQFF. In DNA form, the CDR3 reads TGTGCCAGTAGTATAGAACGTAGCGGGGGGGCTGATGAGCAGTTCTTC.

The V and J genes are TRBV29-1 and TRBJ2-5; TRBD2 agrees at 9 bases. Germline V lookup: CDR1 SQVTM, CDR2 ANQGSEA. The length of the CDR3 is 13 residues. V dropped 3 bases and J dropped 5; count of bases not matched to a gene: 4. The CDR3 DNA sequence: TGCAGCGTTGATAGACTAGCGGCGGAGACCCAGTACTTC. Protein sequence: CSVDRLAAETQYF. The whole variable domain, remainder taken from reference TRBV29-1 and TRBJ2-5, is SAVISQKPSRDICQRGTSLTIQCQVDSQVTMMFWYRQQPGQSLTLIATANQGSEATYESGFVIDKFPISRPNLTFSTLTVSNMSPEDSSIYLCSVDRLAAETQYFGPGTRLLVL.

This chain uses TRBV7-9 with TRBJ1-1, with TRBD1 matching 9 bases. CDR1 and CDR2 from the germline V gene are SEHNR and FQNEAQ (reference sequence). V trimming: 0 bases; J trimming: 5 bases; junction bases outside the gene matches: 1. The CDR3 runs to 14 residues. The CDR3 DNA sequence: TGTGCCAGCAGCTTAGCACAGGGGGCTACTGAAGCTTTCTTT. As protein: CASSLAQGATEAFF.

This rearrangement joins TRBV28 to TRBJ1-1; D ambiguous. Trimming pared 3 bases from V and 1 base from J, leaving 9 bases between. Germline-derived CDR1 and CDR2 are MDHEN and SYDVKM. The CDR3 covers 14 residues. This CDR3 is CASSFGLQNTEAFF. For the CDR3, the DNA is TGTGCCAGCAGTTTTGGTTTACAGAACACTGAAGCTTTCTTT.

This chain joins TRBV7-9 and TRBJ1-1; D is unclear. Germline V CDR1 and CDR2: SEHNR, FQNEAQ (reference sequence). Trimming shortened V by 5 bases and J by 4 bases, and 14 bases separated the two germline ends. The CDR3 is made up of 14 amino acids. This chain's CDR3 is CASSPLAEVTEAFF. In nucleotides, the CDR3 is TGTGCCAGCAGCCCTCTTGCAGAGGTCACTGAAGCTTTCTTT.

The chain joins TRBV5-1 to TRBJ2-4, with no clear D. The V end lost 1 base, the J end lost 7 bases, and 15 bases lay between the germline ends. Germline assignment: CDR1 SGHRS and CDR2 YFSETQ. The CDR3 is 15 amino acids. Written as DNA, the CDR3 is TGCGCCAGCAGCTTGTCCCCACCCCCCGGGAACATTCAGTACTTC. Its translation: CASSLSPPPGNIQYF. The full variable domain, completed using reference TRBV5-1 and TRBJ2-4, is KAGVTQTPRYLIKTRGQQVTLSCSPISGHRSVSWYQQTPGQGLQFLFEYFSETQRNKGNFPGRFSGRQFSNSRSEMNVSTLELGDSALYLCASSLSPPPGNIQYFGAGTRLSVL.

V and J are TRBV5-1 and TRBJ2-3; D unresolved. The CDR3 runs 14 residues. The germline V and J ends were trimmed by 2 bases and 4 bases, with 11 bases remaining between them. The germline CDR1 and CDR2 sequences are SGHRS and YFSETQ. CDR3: CASSLGQSADTQYF. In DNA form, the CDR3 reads TGCGCCAGCAGCTTAGGCCAAAGCGCAGATACGCAGTATTTT.

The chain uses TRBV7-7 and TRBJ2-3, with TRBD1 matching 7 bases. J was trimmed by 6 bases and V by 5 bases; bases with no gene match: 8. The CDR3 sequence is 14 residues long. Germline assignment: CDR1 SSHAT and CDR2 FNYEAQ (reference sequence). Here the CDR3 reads CASSVGGSMDTQYF. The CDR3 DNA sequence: TGTGCCAGCAGCGTAGGGGGCTCAATGGATACGCAGTATTTT.

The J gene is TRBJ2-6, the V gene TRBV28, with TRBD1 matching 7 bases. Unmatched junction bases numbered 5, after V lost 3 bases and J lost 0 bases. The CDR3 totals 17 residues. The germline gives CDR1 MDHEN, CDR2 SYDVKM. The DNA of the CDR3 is TGTGCCAGCAGTTTTTTAGGGGGCGTCTCTGGGGCCAACGTCCTGACTTTC. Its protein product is CASSFLGGVSGANVLTF. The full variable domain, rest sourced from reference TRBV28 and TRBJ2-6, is DVKVTQSSRYLVKRTGEKVFLECVQDMDHENMFWYRQDPGLGLRLIYFSYDVKMKEKGDIPEGYSVSREKKERFSLILESASTNQTSMYLCASSFLGGVSGANVLTFGAGSRLTVL.

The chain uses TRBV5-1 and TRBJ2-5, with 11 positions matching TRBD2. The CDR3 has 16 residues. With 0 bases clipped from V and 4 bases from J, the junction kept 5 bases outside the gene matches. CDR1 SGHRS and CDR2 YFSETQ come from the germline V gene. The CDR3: CASSLAPTSGVETQYF. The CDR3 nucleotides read TGCGCCAGCAGCTTGGCCCCGACTAGCGGGGTAGAGACCCAGTACTTC.

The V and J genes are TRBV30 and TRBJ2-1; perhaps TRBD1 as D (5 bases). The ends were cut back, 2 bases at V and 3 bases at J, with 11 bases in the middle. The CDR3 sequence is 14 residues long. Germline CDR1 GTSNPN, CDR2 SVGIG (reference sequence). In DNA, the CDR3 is TGTGCCTGGAGTAGACAGAGCCTCTACAATGAGCAGTTCTTC. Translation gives CAWSRQSLYNEQFF.

The CDR3 nucleotides are TGTGCCAGTAGTATAAACAGGGCTAGCAATCAGCCCCAGCATTTT. It translates to CASSINRASNQPQHF. This chain uses TRBV19 with TRBJ1-5; D is perhaps TRBD1 (6 bases). There are 15 residues in the CDR3. Trimming removed 2 bases at V and 0 bases at J, with 8 bases between. Germline lookup yields CDR1 LNHDA and CDR2 SQIVND (reference sequence).

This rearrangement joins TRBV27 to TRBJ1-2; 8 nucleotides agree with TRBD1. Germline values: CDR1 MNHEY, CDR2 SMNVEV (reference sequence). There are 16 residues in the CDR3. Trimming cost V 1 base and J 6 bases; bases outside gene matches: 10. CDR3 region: CASSLFPGQGRDGYTF. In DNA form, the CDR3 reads TGTGCCAGCAGTTTATTCCCCGGACAGGGAAGGGATGGCTACACCTTC.

Written as DNA, the CDR3 is TGCGCCAGCAGCTTGGCCCGTATGAACACCGGGGAGCTGTTTTTT. Translated, it gives CASSLARMNTGELFF. V and J are TRBV5-1 and TRBJ2-2; D call uncertain. The germline V gene has CDR1 SGHRS and CDR2 YFSETQ. With 0 bases removed from V and 1 base from J, the gap between germline ends came to 7 bases. The CDR3 is 15 amino acids.

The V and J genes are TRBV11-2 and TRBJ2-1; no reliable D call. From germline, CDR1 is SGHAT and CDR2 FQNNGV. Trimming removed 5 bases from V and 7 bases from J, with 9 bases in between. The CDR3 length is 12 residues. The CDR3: CASSPPRNEQFF. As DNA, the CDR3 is TGTGCCAGCAGCCCCCCCAGGAATGAGCAGTTCTTC.

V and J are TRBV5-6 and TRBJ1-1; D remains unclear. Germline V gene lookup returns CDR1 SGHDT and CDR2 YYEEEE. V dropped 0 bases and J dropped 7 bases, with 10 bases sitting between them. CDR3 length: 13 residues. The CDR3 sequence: CASSLVGELEAFF. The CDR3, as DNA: TGTGCCAGCAGCTTGGTGGGAGAACTTGAAGCTTTCTTT.

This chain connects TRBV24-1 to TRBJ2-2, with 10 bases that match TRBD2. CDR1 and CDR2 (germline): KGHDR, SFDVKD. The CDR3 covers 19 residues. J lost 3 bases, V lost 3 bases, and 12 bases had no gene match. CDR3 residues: CATSDTNPAGGGDTGELFF. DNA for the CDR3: TGTGCCACCAGTGATACCAACCCAGCGGGAGGGGGGGACACCGGGGAGCTGTTTTTT.

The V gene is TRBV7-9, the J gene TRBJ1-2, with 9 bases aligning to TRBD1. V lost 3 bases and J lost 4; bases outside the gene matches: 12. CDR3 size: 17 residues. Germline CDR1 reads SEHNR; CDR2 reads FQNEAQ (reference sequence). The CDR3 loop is CASSFFPIRDRAYGYTF. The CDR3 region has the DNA TGTGCCAGCAGCTTTTTCCCCATCCGGGACAGGGCCTATGGCTACACCTTC.

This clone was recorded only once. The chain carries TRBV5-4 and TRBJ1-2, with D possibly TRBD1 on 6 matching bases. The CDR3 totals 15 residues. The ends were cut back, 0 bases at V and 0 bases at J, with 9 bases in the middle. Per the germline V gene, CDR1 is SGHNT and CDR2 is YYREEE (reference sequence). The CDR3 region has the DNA TGTGCCAGCAGCTTGGAGTGGGACACTAACTATGGCTACACCTTC. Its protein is CASSLEWDTNYGYTF.

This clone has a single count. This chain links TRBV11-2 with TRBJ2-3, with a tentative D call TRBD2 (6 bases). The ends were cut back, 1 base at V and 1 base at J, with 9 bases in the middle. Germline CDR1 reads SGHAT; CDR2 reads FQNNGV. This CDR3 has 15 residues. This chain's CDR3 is CASSLAASGTDTQYF. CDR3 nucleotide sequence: TGTGCCAGCAGCTTAGCTGCTAGCGGCACAGATACGCAGTATTTT.